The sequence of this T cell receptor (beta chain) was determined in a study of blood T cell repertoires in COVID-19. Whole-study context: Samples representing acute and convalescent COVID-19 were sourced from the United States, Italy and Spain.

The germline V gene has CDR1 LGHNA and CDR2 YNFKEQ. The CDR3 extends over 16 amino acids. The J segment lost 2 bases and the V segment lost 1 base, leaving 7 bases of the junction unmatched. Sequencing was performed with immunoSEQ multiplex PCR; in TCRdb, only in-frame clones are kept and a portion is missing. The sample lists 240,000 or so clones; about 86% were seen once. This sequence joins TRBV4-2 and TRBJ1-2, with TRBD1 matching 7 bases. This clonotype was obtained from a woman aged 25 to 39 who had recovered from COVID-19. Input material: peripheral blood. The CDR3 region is CASSQGSKTGNYGYTF. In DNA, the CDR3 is TGTGCCAGCAGCCAAGGTTCCAAGACAGGGAACTATGGCTACACCTTC.